The 28 T cell receptor beta chains reported below all come from one sample, sequenced in a study of T cell responses to AZD1222 COVID-19 vaccine (dated by TCRdb to the early 2020s). This specimen's time point label, interpreted: baseline before first vaccination. The protocol used for the library was the immunoSEQ multiplex PCR assay. Held by TCRdb, this immuneACCESS table contains in-frame sequences only and omits some clones. Under half of the omission traces to an unresolved V gene where checked; the cause of the rest is unknown. The sample table holds around 100,000 clones, of which approximately 91% were seen once. The ten largest clones add up to under 25% of the sample. Source: peripheral blood, taken on day 0 of AZD1222 vaccination. These receptors all come from an adult in good health.

The chain carries TRBV10-3 and TRBJ2-2; D might be TRBD1 (5 bases). Germline loops: CDR1 ENHRY, CDR2 SYGVKD. The CDR3 spans 15 residues. Trimming removed 4 bases from V and 6 bases from J, with 15 bases in between. The CDR3 is CAISGADNRAGELFF. The CDR3, as DNA: TGTGCCATCAGTGGGGCGGACAATCGGGCCGGGGAGCTGTTTTTT.

The V call is TRBV19, the J call TRBJ1-2, with no clear D. Germline CDR1 is LNHDA and CDR2 is SQIVND (reference sequence). This CDR3 is built from 12 residues. Trimming pared 6 bases from V and 3 bases from J, leaving 8 bases between. The CDR3 reads CASRMDDYGYTF. CDR3 sequence (DNA): TGTGCCAGTAGGATGGACGACTATGGCTACACCTTC.

This chain uses TRBV10-3 with TRBJ2-1; D remains unclear. This CDR3 has 14 residues. V lost 4 bases to trimming and J lost 5 bases, with 12 bases between them. Germline loops: CDR1 ENHRY, CDR2 SYGVKD. Written as DNA, the CDR3 is TGTGCCATCAGTGCCCAAGCCACCGACAATGAGCAGTTCTTC. It translates to CAISAQATDNEQFF.

The chain is built from TRBV27 and TRBJ2-7; the D is unclear. V shed 3 bases and J shed 0 bases, with 9 bases lying between them. Germline V CDR1 and CDR2: MNHEY, SMNVEV (reference sequence). CDR3 length equals 14 residues. CDR3 nucleotide sequence: TGTGCCAGCAGTTTTAAAAGCCTCTCCTACGAGCAGTACTTC. The encoded protein is CASSFKSLSYEQYF.

The gene calls are TRBV5-1 and TRBJ2-3; 13 bases map to TRBD2. Germline lookup yields CDR1 SGHRS and CDR2 YFSETQ. The CDR3 covers 13 residues. Losses at the gene ends were 4 bases for V and 13 bases for J; bases not matched to a gene: 6. The CDR3 bases are TGCGCCAGCAGCGCGGGACTAGCGGGGAAGGAGTATTTT. It yields the protein CASSAGLAGKEYF.

The rearrangement joins TRBV4-3 to TRBJ1-6; D might be TRBD1 (6 bases). Trimming pared 5 bases from V and 6 bases from J, leaving 8 bases between. The CDR3 runs to 13 residues. Per the germline V gene, CDR1 is LGHNA and CDR2 is YSLEER. The CDR3 here is CASSEDSNSPLHF. The CDR3 DNA reads TGCGCCAGCAGCGAGGACAGTAATTCACCCCTCCACTTT.

This chain's CDR3 is CASSPAVANSPLHF. The CDR3, as DNA: TGTGCCAGCAGCCCCGCCGTGGCTAATTCACCCCTCCACTTT. The chain uses TRBV7-8 and TRBJ1-6, with D unclear. Germline assignment: CDR1 SGHVS and CDR2 FQNEAQ. V gave up 5 bases and J gave up 6 bases, with 11 bases separating them. The CDR3 covers 14 residues.

The V and J genes are TRBV7-8 and TRBJ1-2; D perhaps matches TRBD1 (6 bases). Germline-derived CDR1 and CDR2 are SGHVS and FQNEAQ. V shed 5 bases and J shed 7 bases, with 14 bases lying between them. The length of the CDR3 is 13 residues. CDR3 sequence (DNA): TGTGCCAGCAGCCCCCACAGGGCAGGTGGCTACACCTTC. This translates into CASSPHRAGGYTF.

V is TRBV28 and J is TRBJ1-5; no reliable D call. Germline values: CDR1 MDHEN, CDR2 SYDVKM. The V end was cut by 7 bases, the J end by 4 bases, with 11 bases between. The CDR3 length is 13 residues. The CDR3 DNA reads as TGTGCCAGCATTAAGGGAGGGAATCAGCCCCAGCATTTT. Residues: CASIKGGNQPQHF.

The V call is TRBV5-4, the J call TRBJ2-1; tentative D call: TRBD2 (5 bases). The V gene's germline CDR1 is SGHNT and CDR2 YYREEE (reference sequence). Trimming stripped 7 bases from V and 9 bases from J, with 20 bases between. The CDR3 contains 14 residues. CDR3 sequence: CASGSVEETGEQFF. The CDR3 nucleotides read TGTGCCAGCGGATCAGTGGAGGAGACGGGTGAGCAGTTCTTC.

The chain carries TRBV11-3 and TRBJ2-2; 8 bases fit TRBD1. Germline trimming cut 4 bases from V and 4 bases from J; bases unmatched to any gene: 11. This CDR3 has 17 residues. Germline V gives CDR1 SGHNT, CDR2 YENEEA. DNA for the CDR3: TGTGCCAGCAGCTCAGGACTTGGGGACAGGTCCACCGGGGAGCTGTTTTTT. Amino acids: CASSSGLGDRSTGELFF.

The chain is built from TRBV7-6 and TRBJ1-1, with a weak D call TRBD1 (5 bases). Germline assignment: CDR1 SGHVS and CDR2 FNYEAQ. The CDR3 consists of 14 residues. The V end was cut by 6 bases, the J end by 1 base, with 12 bases between. CDR3 residues: CASSLIDRNTEAFF. The CDR3 DNA follows: TGTGCCAGCAGTCTAATCGACAGGAACACTGAAGCTTTCTTT.

The chain employs TRBV28 and TRBJ1-1; no reliable D call. CDR3 length: 12 amino acids. V dropped 6 bases and J dropped 9 bases, with 14 bases sitting between them. Per germline, CDR1 MDHEN and CDR2 SYDVKM. For the CDR3, the DNA is TGTGCCAGCAGGGTGGACCCCCGTAAAGCTTTCTTT. As protein: CASRVDPRKAFF.

This clone was seen a single time. The rearrangement links TRBV27 to TRBJ1-1; D may be TRBD1 (6 bases). Trimming stripped 5 bases from V and 5 bases from J, with 18 bases between. Germline CDR1 and CDR2: MNHEY and SMNVEV (reference sequence). The CDR3 is 15 residues long. CDR3 sequence (DNA): TGTGCCAGCAGTCCTGTCGACAGGCCATGGACTGAAGCTTTCTTT. Its translation: CASSPVDRPWTEAFF.

The chain has TRBV29-1 and TRBJ1-1; D is possibly TRBD1 (5 bases). V gave up 4 bases and J gave up 2 bases, with 11 bases separating them. The CDR3 runs to 13 residues. CDR1 is SQVTM and CDR2 is ANQGSEA in the germline V gene. This CDR3 reads CSVGGVTNTEAFF. The CDR3 DNA is TGCAGCGTTGGAGGGGTTACCAACACTGAAGCTTTCTTT.

J is TRBJ2-7 and V is TRBV9; perhaps D is TRBD1 or TRBD2 (7 bases each). V was trimmed by 4 bases and J by 4 bases, leaving 15 bases between them. This CDR3 contains 14 residues. CDR1 is SGDLS and CDR2 is YYNGEE in the germline V gene. The CDR3 bases are TGTGCCAGCAGCCCTCAGGGGGGGGCATACGAGCAGTACTTC. It codes for CASSPQGGAYEQYF.

This clone was seen once. This chain uses TRBV5-6 with TRBJ2-2; TRBD1 matches at 8 bases. Germline assignment: CDR1 SGHDT and CDR2 YYEEEE. The length of the CDR3 is 16 residues. V gave up 0 bases and J gave up 3 bases; unmatched junction bases: 4. CDR3 coding DNA: TGTGCCAGCAGCTTGGACAGGGGGAGTTACACCGGGGAGCTGTTTTTT. Translated: CASSLDRGSYTGELFF.

This chain links TRBV6-1 with TRBJ1-4, with a tentative D call TRBD1 (5 bases). Trimming left V 0 bases short and J 8 bases short, with 10 bases between. The CDR3 covers 14 residues. CDR1 MNHNS and CDR2 SASEGT come from the germline V gene. CDR3 region: CASSEAGTVEKLFF. CDR3 in DNA: TGTGCCAGCAGTGAAGCTGGGACGGTGGAAAAACTGTTTTTT.

The V and J genes are TRBV19 and TRBJ2-3, with TRBD2 matching 8 bases. The germline V gene encodes CDR1 LNHDA and CDR2 SQIVND (reference sequence). This CDR3 contains 15 residues. The V segment lost 3 bases and the J segment 2 bases; nucleotides outside the gene matches: 4. This CDR3 is CASSIARGDTDTQYF. The CDR3 DNA sequence: TGTGCCAGTAGTATCGCGCGGGGGGACACAGATACGCAGTATTTT. Combining the CDR3 with reference TRBV19 and TRBJ2-3 gives the whole variable domain DGGITQSPKYLFRKEGQNVTLSCEQNLNHDAMYWYRQDPGQGLRLIYYSQIVNDFQKGDIAEGYSVSREKKESFPLTVTSAQKNPTAFYLCASSIARGDTDTQYFGPGTRLTVL.

This clone was recorded once. The CDR3 nucleotides are TGCGCCAGGGCCGGGACACAAGTCAATCAGCCCCAGCATTTT. This gives the protein CARAGTQVNQPQHF. This rearrangement joins TRBV5-1 to TRBJ1-5, with D maybe TRBD1 (6 bases). The CDR3 has 14 residues. Germline CDR1 SGHRS, CDR2 YFSETQ. V lost 8 bases to trimming and J lost 3 bases, with 15 bases between them.

This chain links TRBV5-1 with TRBJ2-3, with TRBD2 matching over 12 bases. This CDR3 contains 16 residues. The germline V gene has CDR1 SGHRS and CDR2 YFSETQ. Trimming took 4 bases from V and 7 from J; bases not matched to a gene: 10. CDR3 bases: TGCGCCAGCAGCCCGGGGGCTAGCGGGGGGGCAAATACGCAGTATTTT. As protein: CASSPGASGGANTQYF.

This sequence joins TRBV24-1 and TRBJ1-3, with D possibly being TRBD1 (5 bases). V shed 9 bases and J shed 3 bases, with 11 bases lying between them. CDR3 length: 13 amino acids. The germline V gene has CDR1 KGHDR and CDR2 SFDVKD. The CDR3 DNA follows: TGTGCCACCCAGGGTGCAAGTGGAAACACCATATATTTT. Translated, it gives CATQGASGNTIYF.

The J gene is TRBJ2-7, the V gene TRBV27, with D tentatively TRBD1 (6 bases). The CDR3 length is 15 residues. The germline V and J ends were trimmed by 1 base and 7 bases, with 17 bases remaining between them. CDR1 and CDR2 from the germline V gene are MNHEY and SMNVEV (reference sequence). DNA of the CDR3: TGTGCCAGCAGTTTATTGGGGGCGGCCTTGGGGGAGCAGTACTTC. It encodes CASSLLGAALGEQYF.

The sample holds one count of this clone. This chain uses TRBV11-2 with TRBJ2-5; maybe TRBD2 (6 bases). The CDR3 consists of 15 residues. Germline V gives CDR1 SGHAT, CDR2 FQNNGV. Trimming took 6 bases from V and 5 from J, leaving 19 bases between them. CDR3 residues: CASSSLGLLWETQYF. The CDR3 nucleotides read TGTGCCAGCAGTTCCTTAGGACTACTCTGGGAGACCCAGTACTTC.

The gene calls are TRBV6-2 or TRBV6-3 and TRBJ1-1, with 7 bases that match TRBD1. Trimming cost V 5 bases and J 0 bases; bases outside gene matches: 6. Germline CDR1 and CDR2: MNHEY and SVGEGT. The CDR3 contains 15 residues. The CDR3 DNA sequence: TGTGCCAGCAGTGGGGACAGCTTGATGAACACTGAAGCTTTCTTT. It specifies CASSGDSLMNTEAFF.

The rearrangement uses TRBV19 and TRBJ1-1; weak D call: TRBD1 (5 bases). Per the germline V gene, CDR1 is LNHDA and CDR2 is SQIVND (reference sequence). This CDR3 is 12 amino acids long. The ends were cut back, 5 bases at V and 7 bases at J, with 11 bases in the middle. CDR3 protein: CASSPRALEAFF. The CDR3 DNA reads as TGTGCCAGTAGTCCCAGGGCCCTTGAAGCTTTCTTT.

The chain carries TRBV5-6 and TRBJ1-2; 8 bases agree with TRBD1. V lost 3 bases to trimming and J lost 4 bases; unmatched junction nucleotides: 8. The germline CDR1 and CDR2 sequences are SGHDT and YYEEEE. CDR3 length: 15 residues. CDR3 region: CASSSQQGAFYGYTF. CDR3 DNA: TGTGCCAGCAGCTCCCAGCAGGGGGCGTTCTATGGCTACACCTTC.

This chain joins TRBV15 and TRBJ2-7; D is perhaps TRBD2 (5 bases). CDR1 is LNHNV, CDR2 YYDKDF, per germline (reference sequence). The CDR3 totals 15 residues. V lost 0 bases and J 3 bases, leaving 12 bases between the germline ends. DNA for the CDR3: TGTGCCACCAGCAGAGATCTTACTAGAAACTACGAGCAGTACTTC. Protein sequence: CATSRDLTRNYEQYF. The variable domain in full, with the rest retrieved from reference TRBV15 and TRBJ2-7, is DAMVIQNPRYQVTQFGKPVTLSCSQTLNHNVMYWYQQKSSQAPKLLFHYYDKDFNNEADTPDNFQSRRPNTSFCFLDIRSPGLGDTAMYLCATSRDLTRNYEQYFGPGTRLTVT.